Included here is one T cell receptor (beta chain) sequence, with context. Its antigen remains undetermined. Within one base of it there is no much larger clone, and no base qualities were kept. The cohort comprised 710 or so healthy bone marrow donors. All cohort members were sampled while nominally healthy, although unrecorded immune exposures were likely present. The donor was CMV seronegative and belonged to the group of 352 seronegative cohort members. A peripheral blood sample was collected from each donor, and TCR beta sequencing was performed on peripheral blood mononuclear cells. Genomic DNA was extracted from the blood cell samples with the Qiagen DNeasy Blood Extraction Kit. This sample was included in a study of cytomegalovirus exposure and HLA in healthy donors (dated by TCRdb to about 2017). Context from the whole study: According to an earlier analysis of around 600 of the donors, roughly 180 million T cells yielded 95 million to 140 million unique TCR beta sequences and around 280 Gb of sequence data. Around 320 gigabases of sequencing data and some 85 million unique TCR sequences were included in an early release covering 500 to 750 HLA-typed donors. Among around 400 genotyped donors of the cohort, an average of approximately 220,000 unique TCR beta nucleotide sequences was sequenced per donor, of which about 18% were non-productive. The number of typed donors differed by locus: about 629-630 for A, B, C, DRB1 and DQB1; 500 to 550 for DQA1; about 600 for DPA1; and about 470 for DPB1. Four to six DR-DQ haplotypes were handled as single units for association and clustering, since linkage in the cohort was strong. A separate validation cohort of roughly 110 different subjects was used in addition to the 666-subject first cohort. HLA typing included class I and class II loci at four-digit resolution. A later genetic analysis took genome-wide SNP genotypes for about 55% of the 666 donors and used that subset as a discovery cohort. The study aimed to test whether cataloging public T cell receptors could reveal signatures of past pathogen exposure. In an earlier analysis of more than 550 of the donors, high-throughput TCR beta sequencing was used to judge whether each TCR beta V gene segment behaved as functional or pseudogenic. Of the roughly 400 genotyped donors, 80% to 90% were placed in the genetic ancestry cluster associated with self-reported Caucasian donors. The study used immunosequencing to profile the T cell repertoires of approximately 690 subjects and linked those repertoires to cytomegalovirus serostatus. To predict cytomegalovirus infection status, the study combined high-throughput TCR immunosequencing, statistical association of individual TCRs with disease status, and machine learning. A later analysis re-analyzed previously published TCR beta repertoires from hundreds of donors and added high-resolution HLA genotyping to study TCR occurrence patterns. The later analysis used no new phenotypic data to find candidate immune exposures, relying instead on TCR beta sequences and their occurrence across donors. Every repertoire in the discovery cohort had been generated on one and the same sequencing platform. Donor age, sex, ethnicity and CMV serostatus were compiled together with the repertoire data.

The germline V gene provides CDR1 MNHEY and CDR2 SVGAGI. Reading from cysteine to phenylalanine, the CDR3 counts 15 amino acids. Of the read, only the CDR3 DNA is kept; its 45 bases are in frame from base 1. Germline trimming: 3 bases from V, 5 bases from J; junction bases outside gene matches: 3. To prepare the library, the immunoSEQ multiplex PCR assay was applied. The multiplex PCR relied on a mix of 60 forward primers for TCR Vbeta segments and 13 reverse primers for TCR Jbeta segments. Amplification of the CDR3 region of rearranged TCR beta genes was performed with a multiplex PCR assay on genomic DNA. The amplified TCR beta libraries were sequenced on the Illumina HiSeq System as 87-base-pair reads. As for the authors' bioinformatics: Across the 500 to 750 repertoires, a later analysis counted some 80 million unique TCR beta chains, 8.5 million to 12 million of which were shared by at least two donors. Raw reads were error-corrected and collapsed into unique sequences with a nearest-neighbor algorithm that merged closely related sequences to remove PCR and sequencing errors. CDR3 sequences were aligned to IMGT reference sequences to assign V, D and J gene segments. For a sequence to be retained, a match of at least six nucleotides to both a V gene segment and a J gene segment was required. A rearrangement counted as productive if the CDR3 had no stop codons and remained in frame with V and J, and every other rearrangement counted as non-productive. Following IMGT convention, CDR3 was defined as the stretch from the second conserved V-encoded cysteine up to the conserved J-encoded phenylalanine. In an earlier analysis of around 640 of the donors, sequences lacking an unambiguous match to a single V gene segment were excluded. An earlier analysis of several hundred of the donors called V segments functional above 56.7% productive rearrangements and segregating when the between-donor standard deviation exceeded 5%. A statistical classification framework was built to diagnose cytomegalovirus status from the catalog of TCR beta chain sequences. In a later analysis, TCR nucleotide sequences were compared against IMGT/GENE-DB human TR gene sequences so that V and J genes could be assigned. The TCRdist pipeline was used in a later analysis to assign CDR3 sequences and most-parsimonious VDJ recombination scenarios. A later analysis defined each TCR beta chain by its CDR3 amino acid sequence plus V-gene family, and excluded reads lacking a unique V-gene family. In a later analysis, approximately 590 highly shared, low-generation-probability nucleotide sequences were removed to address suspected cross-contamination and a sequencing artifact. In a later analysis, a clonal expansion index for each public chain was calculated from normalized within-repertoire ranks of inferred template counts. In a later analysis, generation probabilities were computed using a VDJ recombination model fitted to out-of-frame rearrangements, and the results were checked against IGoR. Hypergeometric tests were used in a later analysis to score TCR-TCR, TCR-HLA and TCR-CMV co-occurrence, with a repertoire-size bias correction applied to the TCR pairs. False discovery rates were estimated in a later analysis by permuting HLA or CMV assignments 20 times. In a later analysis, co-occurring TCRs were grouped using DBSCAN, with TCRdist sequence similarity added in when clustering inside HLA-allele-positive subsets. Repertoires with fewer than 30,000 or more than 120,000 public chains, plus five repertoires with anomalous nucleotide sharing, were excluded from co-occurrence clustering. TCRdb holds this immuneACCESS table with in-frame rearrangements only. Some clones are missing; in checked studies, unresolved V genes explain under half, and the rest has no known cause. That table furnishes V, J and clone size, whereas the DNA furnished D and trimming. For this sample the table gives about 140,000 clones, of which roughly 73% were detected only once. Jointly, the top ten make up 2.5% to 4% of the sample.

What the research found in general, with its limitations: Because some donors lacked HLA typing at each locus, the association tests relied only on the typed subset. The classifier was reported to diagnose cytomegalovirus status with high specificity and sensitivity in both the original and validation cohorts. Seventeen rarely observed V segments, including chromosome 9 orphons, were excluded from the earlier analysis of several hundred of the donors because counts were too low. The 87-base-pair reads could not distinguish some IMGT-functional V segments, including TRBV6-2 and TRBV6-3, so those segments were excluded. In a later analysis, HLA-associated TCR beta chains were found to be more clonally expanded and to have lower generation probabilities than equally common non-associated chains. Linkage disequilibrium might explain the correlated functional status among segregating V segments, but an unknown experimental factor could not be excluded. Roughly uniform sequencing depth across donors was assumed in presence/absence analyses, although this assumption may not hold. In a later analysis, the rate of TCR association differed among HLA loci, with DRB1 alleles having the most associated TCRs and HLA-C alleles having the fewest. When HLA alleles, especially DR and DQ, strongly co-occurred, attributing TCR associations to individual alleles was difficult. In a later genetic analysis, a missense DCLRE1C variant was associated with V-gene and J-gene trimming of TCR beta chains, and the association was replicated in an independent cohort. In a later genetic analysis, fewer N-insertions in productive TCRs were reported among donors in an Asian-associated ancestry cluster than the roughly 640-donor mean. The study gave a list of some 150 TCR beta chains associated with cytomegalovirus. According to the authors, the approach could potentially be generalized to other disease states and immunological phenotypes. A further reported finding was that TCR beta sequences accurately predicted the HLA-A and HLA-B alleles for most subjects in the first cohort. A later analysis reported that several top co-occurrence clusters appeared linked to parvovirus B19, influenza, CMV and Epstein-Barr virus. A later analysis found that most CMV-associated TCR beta chains appeared HLA-restricted, with HLA associations seemingly driven largely by CMV exposure. A later analysis associated 15,000 to 20,000 TCR beta sequences with specific HLA alleles at a false discovery rate of 0.05. Only TCR beta chains were sequenced in this cohort, and the absence of alpha or paired-chain data limited detectable features. While some public TCRs were present in many individuals, most TCR sequences turned up only very rarely across donors. In an earlier analysis of under 600 of the donors, most TCR beta V segments were observed in productive rearrangements about 90% or about 30% of the time, broadly matching IMGT annotations. A few of the identified cytomegalovirus-associated TCR beta chains were confirmed in vitro to be specific for cytomegalovirus antigens. For the cohort, immune exposure information was limited to CMV serostatus. A group of highly shared sequence variants was considered likely to be a technical artifact of the sequencing pipeline.

Recombination linked TRBV6-5 to TRBJ2-3; 12 central bases correspond to TRBD2. The sample consisted of PBMCs. The receptor was derived from a man between 35 and 55 years old in good health and CMV-seronegative. The CDR3 sequence is CASSYLAGGGDTQYF. The bases read TGTGCCAGCAGTTATCTAGCGGGGGGGGGAGATACGCAGTATTTT.